Below are 16 T cell receptor beta chains sequenced from a single sample in a study of shared clonotypes between healthy human individuals. Naive-designated CD8 cells lacked CD45RO, were positively enriched for CCR7, and omitted terminally differentiated effector memory CD45RA+ cells. Assay: immunoSEQ multiplex PCR; the TCRdb copy retains only in-frame clones and omits some. The sample has some 2.1 million clones, roughly 95% seen once. Material: naive CD8+ T cells from PBMCs. These receptor sequences come from a man aged 18 to 35 in good health. Some clones in this sample may be carry-over from other donors' samples.

Concerning this clone: The sample carries other DNA sequences with the same CDR3. The chain links TRBV9 to TRBJ1-1, with D hard to call. The V gene lost 0 bases and the J gene lost 1 base, with 4 bases spanning the gap. CDR3 length equals 13 residues. The germline V gene encodes CDR1 SGDLS and CDR2 YYNGEE. The DNA for the CDR3 is TGTGCCAGCAGCGTAGACGAGAACACTGAAGCTTTCTTT. This codes for CASSVDENTEAFF.

This chain uses TRBV15 with TRBJ2-1; weak D call: TRBD2 (5 bases). The V gene's germline CDR1 is LNHNV and CDR2 YYDKDF (reference sequence). The CDR3 is made up of 19 amino acids. The ends were cut back, 1 base at V and 4 bases at J, with 23 bases in the middle. This CDR3 reads CATSRAYSGYTLAYNEQFF. The CDR3 bases are TGTGCCACCAGCAGAGCGTACAGCGGTTACACCTTGGCTTACAATGAGCAGTTCTTC.

The chain carries TRBV5-6 and TRBJ2-7; D gene uncertain. Germline-derived CDR1 and CDR2 are SGHDT and YYEEEE. This CDR3 has 14 residues. Trimming cost V 1 base and J 3 bases, with 11 bases left between them. Here the CDR3 DNA reads TGTGCCAGCAGCTTGATGCCCAGTGTCTACGAGCAGTACTTC. Translation gives CASSLMPSVYEQYF.

V and J are TRBV9 and TRBJ1-1, with no clear D. Trimming left V 0 bases short and J 0 bases short, with 21 bases between. Germline V lookup: CDR1 SGDLS, CDR2 YYNGEE. There are 19 residues in the CDR3. The CDR3 here is CASSVATAPDLLMNTEAFF. Written as DNA, the CDR3 is TGTGCCAGCAGCGTAGCTACGGCGCCCGACCTACTTATGAACACTGAAGCTTTCTTT.

A word on this clone: A much larger clone differs from this one at a single base, so this may be a read error. This sequence joins TRBV28 and TRBJ1-1; the D gene is possibly TRBD1 (5 bases). The germline CDR1 and CDR2 sequences are MDHEN and SYDVKM. Trimming stripped 1 base from V and 4 bases from J, with 7 bases between. The length of the CDR3 is 13 residues. Here the CDR3 reads CASSLSGITEAFF. The CDR3 bases are TGTGCCAGCAGTTTATCAGGGATCACTGAAGCTTTCTTT.

The chain combines TRBV4-1 with TRBJ1-5; D gene unclear. The CDR3 spans 18 residues. Trimming cost V 0 bases and J 2 bases, with 17 bases left between them. Germline lookup yields CDR1 MGHRA and CDR2 YSYEKL. Written as DNA, the CDR3 is TGCGCCAGCAGCCAAGAGCAAGTGATGGTTTTTGGCAATCAGCCCCAGCATTTT. This gives the protein CASSQEQVMVFGNQPQHF.

This chain uses TRBV10-2 with TRBJ2-1; 7 nucleotides match TRBD2. V trimming: 0 bases; J trimming: 0 bases; junction bases outside the gene matches: 5. The CDR3 runs 17 residues. Germline-derived CDR1 and CDR2 are WSHSY and SAAADI. The CDR3 spells CASSESPRTSSYNEQFF. CDR3 bases: TGCGCCAGCAGTGAGTCCCCCCGGACTAGCTCCTACAATGAGCAGTTCTTC.

The chain employs TRBV27 and TRBJ1-2; possible D gene TRBD1, 6 bases. The germline gives CDR1 MNHEY, CDR2 SMNVEV (reference sequence). V was cut by 5 bases and J by 8 bases, with 30 bases left in between. The CDR3 runs to 18 residues. CDR3 DNA sequence: TGTGCCAGCAGTCCCCTTTTGGTACAGGGTATCGATTTCGGCGGCTACACCTTC. It yields the protein CASSPLLVQGIDFGGYTF.

This chain links TRBV5-1 with TRBJ1-1; D is perhaps TRBD1 (5 bases). Germline values: CDR1 SGHRS, CDR2 YFSETQ. This CDR3 spans 15 amino acids. V lost 4 bases and J lost 5, with 18 bases in between. CDR3 residues: CASSPSSGKSTEAFF. DNA for the CDR3: TGCGCCAGCAGCCCCTCCTCAGGGAAGTCGACTGAAGCTTTCTTT.

This clone was seen only once. This chain links TRBV27 with TRBJ2-2, with TRBD2 identical over 7 bases. Germline loops: CDR1 MNHEY, CDR2 SMNVEV (reference sequence). V trimming: 3 bases; J trimming: 8 bases; junction bases outside the gene matches: 6. The length of the CDR3 is 14 residues. This CDR3 reads CASSLWAGAGELFF. For the CDR3, the DNA is TGTGCCAGCAGTTTGTGGGCGGGAGCTGGGGAGCTGTTTTTT.

With regard to this clone: Other DNA variants within this sample encode the same CDR3. The chain is built from TRBV19 and TRBJ2-7; the D is unclear. Trimming removed 4 bases at V and 4 bases at J, with 5 bases between. The CDR3 runs 11 residues. CDR1 and CDR2 (germline): LNHDA, SQIVND (reference sequence). CDR3 in DNA: TGTGCCAGTAGTAGTGGGTACGAGCAGTACTTC. Protein sequence: CASSSGYEQYF.

The chain joins TRBV27 to TRBJ1-2; weak D call: TRBD1 (6 bases). Germline lookup yields CDR1 MNHEY and CDR2 SMNVEV (reference sequence). There are 14 residues in the CDR3. CDR3 sequence: CAAGALSNLYGYTF. The CDR3 bases are TGTGCTGCAGGGGCGCTCTCCAACTTATATGGCTACACCTTC.

The chain uses TRBV7-9 and TRBJ2-5; 13 nucleotides line up with TRBD2. After removal of 4 bases from V and 4 bases from J, the junction contained 3 bases not matched to a gene. CDR1 and CDR2 (germline): SEHNR, FQNEAQ (reference sequence). This CDR3 is 15 amino acids long. DNA for the CDR3: TGTGCCAGCAGCTCCTGGACTAGCGGGAGAGAGACCCAGTACTTC. This sequence encodes CASSSWTSGRETQYF.

J is TRBJ2-7 and V is TRBV6-1; D gene ambiguous. Germline V gene data show CDR1 as MNHNS and CDR2 as SASEGT. Trimming took off 1 base at V and 0 bases at J, with 7 bases between the two ends. The CDR3 extends over 14 amino acids. The DNA of the CDR3 is TGTGCCAGCAGTGAAGTCCCCAACTCCTACGAGCAGTACTTC. It codes for CASSEVPNSYEQYF.

The rearrangement uses TRBV7-9 and TRBJ1-2, with TRBD1 as a possible D gene (5 bases). Germline V lookup: CDR1 SEHNR, CDR2 FQNEAQ (reference sequence). Deletions cut 4 bases from V and 8 bases from J, with 14 bases between. This CDR3 region has 13 residues. The CDR3 DNA reads TGTGCCAGCAGCTCCACAGGTCTCCACGGCTACACCTTC. Residues: CASSSTGLHGYTF.

The chain joins TRBV19 to TRBJ2-7; D unresolved. Germline V gene sequence: CDR1 LNHDA, CDR2 SQIVND (reference sequence). The CDR3 runs 14 residues. V lost 4 bases and J lost 2, with 12 bases in between. The CDR3 bases are TGTGCCAGTAGTAAACCCACCTCCCCCTACGAGCAGTACTTC. It encodes CASSKPTSPYEQYF.